The rows below give T cell receptor beta chains drawn from one sample of a study of T cell responses to AZD1222 COVID-19 vaccine. Assay: immunoSEQ multiplex PCR; the TCRdb copy retains only in-frame clones and omits some. The table has some 130,000 clones, roughly 91% seen once. Source: peripheral blood, taken 28 days after the second AZD1222 dose. The receptors derive from an adult who received the AZD1222 COVID-19 vaccine. Both conserved end residues are part of each CDR3. D genes are given only for firm matches. Size is stated for part of the rows, as once, few or many counts, or as a class when the clone is expanded.

abundance	d_gene	v_gene	j_gene	CDR3aa	CDR3nt
.	TRBD1	TRBV3-1/TRBV3-2	TRBJ1-2	CASSRDREYGYTF	TGTGCCAGCAGCCGGGACAGGGAATATGGCTACACCTTC
.	TRBD2	TRBV9	TRBJ2-3	CASSVGLATDTQYF	TGTGCCAGCAGCGTAGGACTAGCGACGGATACGCAGTATTTT
once	TRBD2	TRBV6-2/TRBV6-3	TRBJ2-4	CASSYSGGLAKNIQYF	TGTGCCAGCAGTTACTCGGGAGGGCTAGCCAAAAACATTCAGTACTTC
.	.	TRBV4-1	TRBJ1-2	CASSHTHQDFYGYTF	TGCGCCAGCAGCCACACCCACCAGGACTTCTATGGCTACACCTTC
.	TRBD1	TRBV19	TRBJ1-1	CASTPDRGLDTEAFF	TGTGCCAGTACCCCAGACAGGGGGCTGGACACTGAAGCTTTCTTT
.	.	TRBV6-1	TRBJ1-5	CASSEQGLGSQHF	TGTGCCAGCAGTGAACAGGGACTAGGGTCCCAGCATTTT
.	TRBD1	TRBV24-1	TRBJ2-5	CATSETGVGETQYF	TGTGCCACCAGTGAAACAGGGGTTGGGGAGACCCAGTACTTC
.	.	TRBV11-3	TRBJ1-2	CASSLDIIVRKDTVNYGYTF	TGTGCCAGCAGCTTAGATATTATCGTGAGGAAGGACACAGTTAACTATGGCTACACCTTC
.	.	TRBV30	TRBJ2-7	CAWSTTTYEQYF	TGTGCCTGGAGCACTACAACCTACGAGCAGTACTTC
.	.	TRBV7-8	TRBJ1-6	CASSLPHRSQAYSPLHF	TGTGCCAGCAGCTTACCCCATAGGTCCCAGGCCTATTCACCCCTCCACTTT
.	.	TRBV19	TRBJ1-5	CASSISGNQPQHF	TGTGCCAGTAGTATCTCGGGGAATCAGCCCCAGCATTTT
.	TRBD1	TRBV5-4	TRBJ1-1	CASSFGTGRTEAFF	TGTGCCAGCAGCTTCGGGACAGGGCGAACTGAAGCTTTCTTT
.	TRBD1	TRBV30	TRBJ1-2	CAWFGTGRGTGYTF	TGTGCCTGGTTTGGGACAGGGCGGGGAACGGGCTACACCTTC
.	.	TRBV28	TRBJ1-3	CASSLSMGGMYF	TGTGCCAGCAGTTTAAGTATGGGAGGAATGTATTTT
.	.	TRBV13	TRBJ1-1	CATPTGSNTEAFF	TGTGCCACTCCGACAGGTTCGAACACTGAAGCTTTCTTT
.	TRBD1	TRBV29-1	TRBJ1-1	CSATPPGQGAKNTEAFF	TGCAGCGCCACCCCCCCGGGTCAGGGGGCGAAGAACACTGAAGCTTTCTTT
.	.	TRBV2	TRBJ1-1	CASSLDRPSYATEAFF	TGTGCCAGCAGCCTTGACAGGCCTTCTTATGCGACTGAAGCTTTCTTT
.	.	TRBV4-1	TRBJ2-1	CASSQDGNEQFF	TGCGCCAGCAGCCAAGACGGGAATGAGCAGTTCTTC
.	.	TRBV10-3	TRBJ1-3	CAISASGDDTIYF	TGTGCCATCAGTGCTTCGGGAGACGACACCATATATTTT
.	.	TRBV7-3	TRBJ1-1	CASSSTLNTEAFF	TGTGCCAGCAGCTCAACACTGAACACTGAAGCTTTCTTT
once	.	TRBV7-3	TRBJ2-3	CASSLTGFSTDTQYF	TGTGCCAGCAGCCTGACAGGATTTAGCACAGATACGCAGTATTTT
.	.	TRBV11-2	TRBJ1-5	CASSLGHYSNQPQHF	TGTGCCAGCAGCTTAGGGCACTATAGCAATCAGCCCCAGCATTTT
once	.	TRBV5-6	TRBJ2-2	CASSPESTGELFF	TGTGCCAGCAGCCCCGAGTCGACCGGGGAGCTGTTTTTT
.	.	TRBV6-5	TRBJ1-3	CASSSGLRVEYF	TGTGCCAGCTCCTCCGGGCTGAGGGTTGAATATTTT
few	TRBD1	TRBV5-4	TRBJ1-5	CASSWRGTGGNQPQHF	TGTGCCAGCAGCTGGCGAGGGACAGGGGGCAATCAGCCCCAGCATTTT
.	.	TRBV11-2	TRBJ2-7	CASSAGRAYEQYF	TGTGCCAGCAGCGCCGGGCGGGCCTACGAGCAGTACTTC
.	.	TRBV4-2	TRBJ2-7	CASSQENLAGYEQYF	TGTGCCAGCAGCCAAGAAAATCTGGCGGGCTACGAGCAGTACTTC
.	.	TRBV5-1	TRBJ1-1	CASSPLGFDTEAFF	TGCGCCAGCAGCCCGCTGGGGTTCGACACTGAAGCTTTCTTT
.	TRBD1	TRBV6-4	TRBJ2-3	CASSDTDPDRGVTDTQYF	TGTGCCAGCAGTGACACGGACCCTGACAGGGGTGTGACAGATACGCAGTATTTT
.	.	TRBV7-9	TRBJ2-5	CASSLSGQETQYF	TGTGCCAGCAGCTTATCGGGGCAAGAGACCCAGTACTTC
.	TRBD1	TRBV5-1	TRBJ1-1	CASSLRQGGTEAFF	TGCGCCAGCAGCTTAAGACAGGGAGGAACTGAAGCTTTCTTT
.	TRBD1	TRBV7-2	TRBJ1-2	CASSFGTANYGYTF	TGTGCCAGCAGCTTTGGGACAGCTAACTATGGCTACACCTTC
.	TRBD1	TRBV28	TRBJ1-2	CASSLTGAPVGGYTF	TGTGCCAGCAGTTTAACAGGGGCGCCTGTAGGCGGCTACACCTTC
.	.	TRBV9	TRBJ2-2	CASSVVPFGGGGTGELFF	TGTGCCAGCAGCGTAGTTCCCTTCGGTGGGGGTGGTACCGGGGAGCTGTTTTTT
medium-sized	.	TRBV7-9	TRBJ1-2	CASSFAVTGYTF	TGTGCCAGCAGCTTCGCAGTGACGGGCTACACCTTC
.	.	TRBV11-3	TRBJ2-5	CASSLAVLAAETQYF	TGTGCCAGCAGCTTAGCGGTTTTAGCAGCTGAGACCCAGTACTTC
.	TRBD2	TRBV7-8	TRBJ2-2	CASSLDGGGADGELFF	TGTGCCAGCAGCTTAGATGGCGGGGGGGCCGACGGGGAGCTGTTTTTT